This TCR beta chain emerged from a study of T cells after yellow fever vaccination. The study, taken as a whole, reports: The bulk population could contribute abundant contaminating clonotypes to FACS-sorted repertoires. Most clones from primary vaccination resurfaced after the booster (under 97% CD4, 88% CD8).

On this clonotype itself: The antigen is unknown.

Generation of TCR cDNA used 5'RACE template switching (which added a universal primer site and UMIs). TCRdb re-derived calls from the 5' RACE reads in MiXCR, one entry per CDR3 protein. This table has hundreds of thousands of distinct CDR3 sequences, approximately 13% appearing once. V gave up 3 bases and J gave up 5 bases; unmatched junction bases: 10. The CDR3 totals 17 residues. Germline V CDR1 and CDR2: SGHRS, YFSETQ. The TCR comes from a man aged 25-45 years who received the YFV17D yellow fever vaccine. The rearrangement uses TRBV5-1 and TRBJ2-3, with 12 positions matching TRBD1. This material consisted of PBMCs, taken on the day of the yellow fever booster vaccination. CDR3 amino acids: CASSSLFGTGGEDTQYF. DNA of the CDR3: TGCGCCAGCAGCTCGCTATTCGGGACAGGGGGCGAAGATACGCAGTATTTT.